This T cell receptor (beta chain) comes out of a study of T cells after yellow fever vaccination (dated by TCRdb to 2018 to 2020). In the study overall: Libraries from fractions with low cell numbers were prepared with the SMART-Seq v4 Ultra Low Input RNA kit. Bulk TCR alpha and beta repertoires were sequenced longitudinally to track T-cell clones before and after primary and booster YFV17D yellow fever vaccination. Two healthy male donors made up the cohort, one aged 18 to 29 years and the other aged 30 to 40 years. Blood was collected at multiple timepoints before and after primary and secondary immunization, and bulk PBMC replicates and cell subsets were isolated. What the authors observed across the whole study: Because only two donors were included in the study, the extent to which the findings can be generalized is limited. A small share of clonotypes was detected in both CD4 and CD8 compartments, with the overlap likely arising from convergent recombination. Most clones expanded after primary vaccination were re-detected after the booster (around 96% of CD4 and around 88% of CD8), suggesting broad memory maintenance. Computational filtering was needed because FACS-sorted repertoires could contain abundant contaminating clonotypes from the bulk population. Compared with the primary T-cell response, the secondary T-cell response was weaker but faster, peaking on day 5 rather than day 15.

At least ten counts were recorded for this clonotype. Its binding antigen is unknown. Base qualities were left out, and no much larger clone turns up one base away. Counted from cysteine to phenylalanine, this CDR3 has 13 amino acids. Left in the record is the CDR3 DNA by itself, 39 bases read in frame from the first base. CDR1 and CDR2 are read off the germline V gene (reference sequence) as DFQATT and SNEGSKA. V lost 0 bases and J lost 4 bases; the stretch between them is 9 bases long. This sample's treatment or condition label indicates: live attenuated yellow fever vaccine strain. At every blood-draw timepoint, two biological replicates of bulk PBMCs were collected. PBMCs were isolated from peripheral blood using a standard Ficoll-Paque protocol. RNA was extracted with TriZol from bulk PBMCs, CD4 and CD8 fractions, and dextramer-positive and dextramer-negative fractions. The listed sequencing device is Illumina NovaSeq 6000. Synthesis of TCR cDNA relied on 5'RACE template switching, a step that introduced a universal primer site along with unique molecular identifiers. cDNA synthesis was primed from both the TCR alpha and TCR beta constant segments. Libraries were amplified in two PCR steps, with sample barcodes and sequencing adapters added in the second step. Sequencing of libraries was performed on Illumina HiSeq 2500 (2x100 bp) or NovaSeq (2x150 bp). Regarding the original processing steps: MIGEC was used to demultiplex reads and collapse the reads into UMI consensus sequences, and MiXCR was used for V(D)J alignment. Clonotypes responding to the vaccine were identified with edgeR on replicate PBMC samples, with the criteria of FDR below 0.01 and a log2 fold change above 5 up to day 15. Bulk clonotypes were assigned CD4 or CD8 identity according to which sequenced CD4 or CD8 repertoire held them at higher abundance. TCRdb itself trimmed the public reads at Q25 with fastp, ran MiXCR and retained productive beta chains. Each record represents a unique CDR3 protein, reported with the most common genes and DNA among its rows. What appears here as the V and J calls and clone size reflects TCRdb's work, not the paper's. The table for this sample lists some 240,000 distinct CDR3 sequences; about 3.7% of them were counted only once. Clones ranked in the top ten supply 15% to 20% of the sample.

Source: PBMCs, taken 15 days after the yellow fever booster vaccination. This receptor was taken from a man aged 18 to 29 who received the YFV17D yellow fever vaccine. The receptor chain draws on TRBV20-1 and TRBJ1-2; the D gene is not confidently resolved. The DNA sequence is as follows: TGCAGTGCTAGAGATGTGGCCGTCTATGGCTACACCTTC. Translated, it gives CSARDVAVYGYTF.